The rows below give T cell receptor beta chains drawn from one sample of a study of shared clonotypes between healthy human individuals. This table comes from immunoSEQ multiplex PCR, and its TCRdb copy is limited to in-frame clones, with some not included. The sample contains some 2,000,000 clones, under 97% of which appear only once. The sequenced material came from naive CD4+ T cells sorted from blood. The receptor set was obtained from a man younger than 35 in good health. CDR3s include the opening cysteine and the closing phenylalanine or tryptophan. Each record gives: J gene, D gene, CDR3 length, V gene, clone size, CDR3 DNA, CDR3 protein. D genes are given only for firm matches. Some rows have no size entry. The others give once, few or many, or a class for an expanded clone.

TRBJ1-6,.,14,TRBV5-1,.,TGCGCCAGCAGCCGGGACATTTCGTTCTCACCCCTCCACTTT,CASSRDISFSPLHF
TRBJ2-3,.,14,TRBV5-1,.,TGCGCCAGCAGCTTCGGGGGAGGCACAGATACGCAGTATTTT,CASSFGGGTDTQYF
TRBJ2-1,.,15,TRBV9,.,TGTGCCAGCAGCCTCTTGAGAGGAGGGCCCGGAGAGCAGTTCTTC,CASSLLRGGPGEQFF
TRBJ2-7,.,16,TRBV4-1,.,TGCGCCAGCAGCCCCCGGGGAGGGGGCAAAGAAGACGAGCAGTACTTC,CASSPRGGGKEDEQYF
TRBJ1-5,.,16,TRBV18,.,TGTGCCAGCTCACCAGGGGCCACAGTAGGCAATCAGCCCCAGCATTTT,CASSPGATVGNQPQHF
TRBJ1-6,.,14,TRBV6-5,.,TGTGCCAGCAGTTTAGGACAGACAAATTCACCCCTCCACTTT,CASSLGQTNSPLHF
TRBJ1-1,.,16,TRBV5-6,.,TGTGCCAGCAGCTTGGCCAGGGGCAGGGTGAACACTGAAGCTTTCTTT,CASSLARGRVNTEAFF
TRBJ2-4,.,17,TRBV21-1,.,TGTGTCAGCAGACTAGCGGGAGGACACTTAGCCAAAAACATTCAGTACTTC,CVSRLAGGHLAKNIQYF
TRBJ2-2,TRBD2,16,TRBV18,.,TGTGCCAGCTCAGCGCTAGCGGGAGAAGGGACCGGGGAGCTGTTTTTT,CASSALAGEGTGELFF
TRBJ1-3,TRBD1,15,TRBV30,.,TGTGCCTGCAGCAGACAGGGGGCTGGAGGAAACACCATATATTTT,CACSRQGAGGNTIYF
TRBJ2-3,TRBD2,18,TRBV11-2,.,TGTGCCAGCAGCTCGGGACTAGCGGGGTCCTCGGGCACAGATACGCAGTATTTT,CASSSGLAGSSGTDTQYF
TRBJ2-7,.,13,TRBV30,.,TGTGCCTGGAGTGTGGGTGTCGCCGGGGAGCAGTACTTC,CAWSVGVAGEQYF
TRBJ2-7,TRBD1,15,TRBV7-2,.,TGTGCCAGCAGCTTGGGACAGGGCCTGCCCTACGAGCAGTACTTC,CASSLGQGLPYEQYF
TRBJ1-2,.,14,TRBV10-3,.,TGTGCCATCAGTGAGTACACAGGGAGCTATGGCTACACCTTC,CAISEYTGSYGYTF
TRBJ2-7,.,15,TRBV7-9,.,TGTGCCAGCAGCTTAGCGCCTCGGATCAGCTACGAGCAGTACTTC,CASSLAPRISYEQYF
TRBJ2-7,.,16,TRBV5-1,.,TGCGCCAGCAGCTTGGGTCCGGGACAAATATTGAACGAGCAGTACTTC,CASSLGPGQILNEQYF
TRBJ2-3,TRBD2,14,TRBV6-5,.,TGTGCCAGCAGTTATGGACTAGCGGCAGATACGCAGTATTTT,CASSYGLAADTQYF
TRBJ2-5,TRBD1,16,TRBV7-6,.,TGTGCCGGCAGCTCCAGCTCTGCAGGGGGCGCAGAGACCCAGTACTTC,CAGSSSSAGGAETQYF
TRBJ1-2,.,15,TRBV29-1,.,TGCAGCGTCGTCTACCTCTACACAGCTAACTATGGCTACACCTTC,CSVVYLYTANYGYTF
TRBJ1-1,.,14,TRBV7-2,.,TGTGCCAGCAGCCTCGGGAACCCTATGGCCGAAGCTTTCTTT,CASSLGNPMAEAFF
TRBJ2-5,TRBD2,11,TRBV2,.,TGTGCCAGCACCGGGGGGGAGACCCAGTACTTC,CASTGGETQYF
TRBJ2-5,.,13,TRBV6-1,.,TGTGCCAGCAAGGAGACGGGAAGAGAGACCCAGTACTTC,CASKETGRETQYF
TRBJ2-2,TRBD1,14,TRBV2,.,TGTGCCAGCAGGGGGACAGGGTTGGTCGGGGAGCTGTTTTTT,CASRGTGLVGELFF
TRBJ1-6,TRBD1,14,TRBV5-1,.,TGCGCCAGCAGCTCCCGGACAGGGAATTCACCCCTCCACTTT,CASSSRTGNSPLHF
TRBJ1-1,.,15,TRBV10-3,.,TGTGCCATCAGTGACTGGGGGAAAGGTGTAACTGAAGCTTTCTTT,CAISDWGKGVTEAFF
TRBJ2-2,.,15,TRBV5-1,.,TGCGCCAGCAGCTTAGGGGGGACGAACACCGGGGAGCTGTTTTTT,CASSLGGTNTGELFF
TRBJ2-1,.,14,TRBV6-4,.,TGTGCCAGCAGTGACGAAGCCGGATTGAGTGAGCAGTTCTTC,CASSDEAGLSEQFF
TRBJ1-4,TRBD1,15,TRBV4-2,.,TGTGCCAGCAGCCAAGATGGGGCAGGGGGTGAAAAACTGTTTTTT,CASSQDGAGGEKLFF
TRBJ1-3,TRBD1,18,TRBV7-9,.,TGTGCCAGCAGCGCCCGGACAGGGAACGCCGGCTCTGGAAACACCATATATTTT,CASSARTGNAGSGNTIYF
TRBJ2-7,.,17,TRBV14,.,TGTGCCAGCAGCCTCCCCCCGATGATCAGGGGTACCTACGAGCAGTACTTC,CASSLPPMIRGTYEQYF
TRBJ2-2,.,16,TRBV7-7,once,TGTGCTAGCAGCGACGGACAAGGCGCGAACACCGGGGAGCTGTTTTTT,CASSDGQGANTGELFF
TRBJ2-3,.,13,TRBV15,.,TGTGCCACCAGGGGGCCAAACACAGATACGCAGTATTTT,CATRGPNTDTQYF
TRBJ2-3,.,18,TRBV7-9,.,TGTGCCAGCAGCTTAGGGGCCTACGGGACTCCTAGCACAGATACGCAGTATTTT,CASSLGAYGTPSTDTQYF
TRBJ2-1,TRBD2,16,TRBV4-2,.,TGTGCCAGCAGCCAAGATTTGGCTAGCGGGTACAATGAGCAGTTCTTC,CASSQDLASGYNEQFF
TRBJ1-4,TRBD1,15,TRBV5-4,once,TGTGCCAGCAGCTCGGACAGGGGGCTTAATGAAAAACTGTTTTTT,CASSSDRGLNEKLFF
TRBJ1-1,TRBD1,15,TRBV18,once,TGTGCCAGCTCACAGACAGGGGTTGGTAACACTGAAGCTTTCTTT,CASSQTGVGNTEAFF
TRBJ1-1,.,12,TRBV7-2,.,TGTGCCAGCAGCTTCGGGATCACCGAAGCTTTCTTT,CASSFGITEAFF
TRBJ1-2,.,13,TRBV5-1,.,TGCGCCAGCCGGCAATGGGGGGCGGATGGCTACACCTTC,CASRQWGADGYTF
TRBJ1-6,.,15,TRBV6-1,.,TGTGCCAGCAGTGAATACAAGTACGGGAATTCACCCCTCCACTTT,CASSEYKYGNSPLHF
TRBJ1-5,.,15,TRBV28,.,TGTGCCAGCAGTTTATATCTTTTTAGCAATCAGCCCCAGCATTTT,CASSLYLFSNQPQHF
TRBJ2-2,TRBD1,13,TRBV5-1,.,TGCGCCAGCAGCGACAGGGCCCCCGGGGAGCTGTTTTTT,CASSDRAPGELFF
TRBJ2-3,TRBD2,16,TRBV7-9,.,TGTGCCAGCAGCTTAGTGGCTAGCGGGAGTTCAGATACGCAGTATTTT,CASSLVASGSSDTQYF
TRBJ2-3,TRBD1,18,TRBV28,.,TGTGCCAGCAGTTTACACTTAGACAGGGCCCTTAGCACAGATACGCAGTATTTT,CASSLHLDRALSTDTQYF
TRBJ2-7,TRBD2,16,TRBV7-2,.,TGTGCCAGCAGCTTACGGTCGGGACTAGCGGGGGAAGAGCAGTACTTC,CASSLRSGLAGEEQYF
TRBJ2-3,.,15,TRBV10-3,.,TGTGCCATCAGTGAGTCGACAGCTTACACAGATACGCAGTATTTT,CAISESTAYTDTQYF
TRBJ1-2,.,15,TRBV27,few,TGTGCCACCCCAGGGGCGCGGGGAGGGAACTATGGCTACACCTTC,CATPGARGGNYGYTF
TRBJ2-4,.,10,TRBV7-2,.,TGTGCCAGCGGACAAAACATTCAGTACTTC,CASGQNIQYF
TRBJ1-5,TRBD1,16,TRBV7-6,.,TGTGCCAGCAGCCCGGAAGCGACAGGGGGCAATCAGCCCCAGCATTTT,CASSPEATGGNQPQHF
TRBJ2-4,.,14,TRBV4-3,.,TGCGCCAGCAGCCAAGCGGTAGCCAAAAACATTCAGTACTTC,CASSQAVAKNIQYF
TRBJ2-5,.,14,TRBV5-4,once,TGTGCCAGCAGCCCGGGACTCACGGGAGAGACCCAGTACTTC,CASSPGLTGETQYF
TRBJ2-7,.,15,TRBV6-5,.,TGTGCCAGCAGTTACGGGGCTAGCGTTCCCTACGAGCAGTACTTC,CASSYGASVPYEQYF
TRBJ1-1,.,12,TRBV6-5,.,TGTGCCAGCAGCCTAATAGGGACTGAAGCTTTCTTT,CASSLIGTEAFF
TRBJ2-3,.,17,TRBV4-1,.,TGCGCCAGCAGCCCCCTTGGGACTCGCTCCTTCACAGATACGCAGTATTTT,CASSPLGTRSFTDTQYF
TRBJ2-5,.,15,TRBV30,.,TGTGCCTGGAGTGTACAAAACTCACGGAGGGAGACCCAGTACTTC,CAWSVQNSRRETQYF
TRBJ1-3,.,16,TRBV18,.,TGTGCCAGCTCACCCCGTGCCGACCCGTCTGGAAACACCATATATTTT,CASSPRADPSGNTIYF
TRBJ2-5,.,12,TRBV7-8,once,TGTGCCAGCAGCTTAATCGGGGAGACCCAGTACTTC,CASSLIGETQYF
TRBJ2-2,.,15,TRBV2,once,TGTGCCAGCGTTCCAGGATTTAAGGGCCCCGGGGAGCTGTTTTTT,CASVPGFKGPGELFF
TRBJ1-6,.,17,TRBV5-1,.,TGCGCCAGCAGCTTGTCCCCCCCACAGGTGTTTAATTCACCCCTCCACTTT,CASSLSPPQVFNSPLHF
TRBJ1-6,.,16,TRBV11-2,.,TGTGCCAGCAGCTCCGGACAGAGCTCCTATAATTCACCCCTCCACTTT,CASSSGQSSYNSPLHF